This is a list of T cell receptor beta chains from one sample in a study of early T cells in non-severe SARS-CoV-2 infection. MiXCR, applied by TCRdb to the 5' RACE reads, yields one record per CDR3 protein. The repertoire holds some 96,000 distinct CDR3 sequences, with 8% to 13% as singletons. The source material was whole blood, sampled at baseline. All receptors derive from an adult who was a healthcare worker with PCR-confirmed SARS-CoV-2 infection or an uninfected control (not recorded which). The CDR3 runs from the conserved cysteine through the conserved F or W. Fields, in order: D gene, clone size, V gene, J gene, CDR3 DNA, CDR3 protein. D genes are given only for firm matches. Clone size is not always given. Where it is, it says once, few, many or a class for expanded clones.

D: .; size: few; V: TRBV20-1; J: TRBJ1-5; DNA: TGCAGTGCTAGAGACCCCAATCAGCCCCAGCATTTT; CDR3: CSARDPNQPQHF
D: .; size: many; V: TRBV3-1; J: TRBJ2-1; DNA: TGTGCCAGCAGCCCTCAGGGCAATGAGCAGTTCTTC; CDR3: CASSPQGNEQFF
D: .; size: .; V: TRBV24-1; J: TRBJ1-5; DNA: TGTGCCACCAGTGCCGTTAGCAATCAGCCCCAGCATTTT; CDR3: CATSAVSNQPQHF
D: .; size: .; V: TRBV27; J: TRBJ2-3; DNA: TGTGCCAGCAGCCTCTGGGCGAGAACAGATACGCAGTATTTT; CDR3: CASSLWARTDTQYF
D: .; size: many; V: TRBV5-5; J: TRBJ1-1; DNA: TGTGCCAGCAGCTACCAGGGCCAGGGGACTGAAGCTTTCTTT; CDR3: CASSYQGQGTEAFF
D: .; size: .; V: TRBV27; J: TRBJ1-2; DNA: TGTGCCAGCAGTTTATCTCAGACCCAAGGCTACACCTTC; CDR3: CASSLSQTQGYTF
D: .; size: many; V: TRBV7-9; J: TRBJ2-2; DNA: TGTGCCAGCAGCTTTTCCGGACCCCGGGAGCTGTTTTTT; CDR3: CASSFSGPRELFF
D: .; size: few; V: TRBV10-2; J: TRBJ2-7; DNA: TGCGCCAGCAGTGAGTCGAGAGTAGAGCAGTACTTC; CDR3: CASSESRVEQYF
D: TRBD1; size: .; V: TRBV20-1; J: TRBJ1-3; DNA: TGCAGTGCGACGGACAGGCATCTCTCTGGAAACACCATATATTTT; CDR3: CSATDRHLSGNTIYF
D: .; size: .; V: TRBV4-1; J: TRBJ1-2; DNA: TGCGCCAGCAGCCAAGCATATTCGACCTATGGCTACACCTTC; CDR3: CASSQAYSTYGYTF
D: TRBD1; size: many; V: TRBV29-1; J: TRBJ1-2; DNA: TGCAGCGTTCAACAGGGGAGCAATGGCTACACCTTC; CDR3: CSVQQGSNGYTF
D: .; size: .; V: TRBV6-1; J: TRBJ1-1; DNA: TGTGCCAGCAGTGATTGGGACACCTCTTTGGTCTTT; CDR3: CASSDWDTSLVF
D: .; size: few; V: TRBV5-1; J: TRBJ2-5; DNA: TGCGCCAGCAGCTTGGCCGGGGGTACCGAGACCCAGTACTTC; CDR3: CASSLAGGTETQYF
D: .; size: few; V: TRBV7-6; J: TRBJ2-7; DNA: TGTGCCAGCAGCCTGATGGACAGCTACGAGCAGTACTTC; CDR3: CASSLMDSYEQYF
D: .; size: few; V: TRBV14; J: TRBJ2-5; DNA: TGTGCCAGCAGCCAAGCGGGGTGGATGGAGACCCAGTACTTC; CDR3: CASSQAGWMETQYF
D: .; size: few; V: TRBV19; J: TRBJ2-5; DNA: TGTGCCAGTAGTTTGAGGGGGTTGGAGACCCAGTACTTC; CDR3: CASSLRGLETQYF
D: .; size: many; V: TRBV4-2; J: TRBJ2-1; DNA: TGTGCCAGCAGCCAAGGGGGACTGGGGGATGAGCAGTTCTTC; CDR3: CASSQGGLGDEQFF
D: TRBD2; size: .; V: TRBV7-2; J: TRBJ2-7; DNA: TGTGCCAGCAGCTTTAGCGGGACCACCTACGAGCAGTACTTC; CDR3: CASSFSGTTYEQYF